Given below is one T cell receptor beta chain in context. The sample originates from a study of blood T cell repertoires in COVID-19. Study information: Sample material is recorded as cDNA or gDNA derived from T cells, B-cell-depleted T cells, or PBMCs.

Germline V CDR1 and CDR2: SEHNR, FQNEAQ (reference sequence). The CDR3 totals 16 residues. The V segment lost 2 bases and the J segment 4 bases; nucleotides outside the gene matches: 7. Some clones are missing from TCRdb's copy, which holds only in-frame ones; the method was immunoSEQ multiplex PCR. This sample has a few hundred thousand clones, with about 89% found just once. This clonotype was sampled from a man aged 18 to 30 who had recovered from COVID-19. Sequenced material: peripheral blood. V and J are TRBV7-9 and TRBJ2-2, with TRBD1 matching 7 bases. The CDR3 coding sequence is TGTGCCAGCAGCTTATACGGGGACAGAGTCACCGGGGAGCTGTTTTTT. Amino acids: CASSLYGDRVTGELFF.